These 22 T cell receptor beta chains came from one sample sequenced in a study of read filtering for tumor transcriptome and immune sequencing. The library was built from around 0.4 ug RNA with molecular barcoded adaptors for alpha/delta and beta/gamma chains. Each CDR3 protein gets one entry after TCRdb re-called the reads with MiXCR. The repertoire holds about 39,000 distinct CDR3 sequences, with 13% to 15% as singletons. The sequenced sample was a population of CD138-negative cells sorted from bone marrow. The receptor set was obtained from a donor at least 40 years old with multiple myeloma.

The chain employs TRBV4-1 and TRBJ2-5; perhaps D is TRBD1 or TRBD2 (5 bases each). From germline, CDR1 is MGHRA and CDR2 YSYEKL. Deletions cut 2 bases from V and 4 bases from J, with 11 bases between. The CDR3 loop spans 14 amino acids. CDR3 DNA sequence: TGCGCCAGCAGCCAAACCCAGGGAGTAGAGACCCAGTACTTC. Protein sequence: CASSQTQGVETQYF.

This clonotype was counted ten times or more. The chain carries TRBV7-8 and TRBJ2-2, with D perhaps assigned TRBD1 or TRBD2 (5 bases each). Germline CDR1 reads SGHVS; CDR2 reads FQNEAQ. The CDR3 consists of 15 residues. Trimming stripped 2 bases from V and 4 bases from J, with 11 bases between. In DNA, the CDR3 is TGTGCCAGCAGCTTATTTGGGGGATCCACCGGGGAGCTGTTTTTT. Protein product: CASSLFGGSTGELFF.

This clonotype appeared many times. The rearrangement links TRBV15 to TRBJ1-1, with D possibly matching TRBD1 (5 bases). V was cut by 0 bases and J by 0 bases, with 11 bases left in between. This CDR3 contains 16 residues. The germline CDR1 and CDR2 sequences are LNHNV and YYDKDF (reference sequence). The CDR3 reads CATSRDGAALNTEAFF. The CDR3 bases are TGTGCCACCAGCAGAGATGGGGCAGCATTGAACACTGAAGCTTTCTTT.

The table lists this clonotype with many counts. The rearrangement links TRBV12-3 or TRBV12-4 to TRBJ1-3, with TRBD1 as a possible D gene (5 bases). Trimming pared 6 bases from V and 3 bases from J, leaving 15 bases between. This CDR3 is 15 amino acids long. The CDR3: CASSPTGTGGNTIYF. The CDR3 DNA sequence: TGTGCCAGCAGCCCGACCGGGACCGGTGGAAACACCATATATTTT.

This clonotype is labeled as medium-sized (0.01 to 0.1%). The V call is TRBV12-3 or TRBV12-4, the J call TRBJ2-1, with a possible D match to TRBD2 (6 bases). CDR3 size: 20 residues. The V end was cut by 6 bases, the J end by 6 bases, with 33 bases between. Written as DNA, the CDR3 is TGTGCCAGCAGGAGGAGGGGACGGCCATCCCGCATCAGTCTCGCCAATGAGCAGTTCTTC. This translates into CASRRRGRPSRISLANEQFF.

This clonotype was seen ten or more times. This chain's CDR3 is CASSSPGSQAFF. CDR3 sequence (DNA): TGTGCCAGCAGTTCACCCGGGAGTCAAGCTTTCTTT. The V gene is TRBV12-3 or TRBV12-4, the J gene TRBJ1-1, with no clear D. The CDR3 runs 12 residues. V dropped 4 bases and J dropped 9 bases, with 12 bases sitting between them.

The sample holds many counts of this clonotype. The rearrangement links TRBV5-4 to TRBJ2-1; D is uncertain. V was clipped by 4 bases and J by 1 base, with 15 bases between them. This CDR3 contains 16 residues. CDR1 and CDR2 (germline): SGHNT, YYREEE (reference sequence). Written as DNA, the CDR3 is TGTGCCAGCAGCCCGGGCGGCTGGGGTTCCTACAATGAGCAGTTCTTC. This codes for CASSPGGWGSYNEQFF. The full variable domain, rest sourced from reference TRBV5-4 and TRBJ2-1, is ETGVTQSPTHLIKTRGQQVTLRCSSQSGHNTVSWYQQALGQGPQFIFQYYREEENGRGNFPPRFSGLQFPNYSSELNVNALELDDSALYLCASSPGGWGSYNEQFFGPGTRLTVL.

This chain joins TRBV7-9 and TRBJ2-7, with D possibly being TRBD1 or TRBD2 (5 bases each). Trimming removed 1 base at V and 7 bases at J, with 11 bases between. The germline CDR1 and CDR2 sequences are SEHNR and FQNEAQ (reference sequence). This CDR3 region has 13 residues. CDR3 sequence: CASSLGRGDEQYF. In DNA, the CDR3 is TGTGCCAGCAGCTTAGGGCGAGGGGATGAGCAGTACTTC.

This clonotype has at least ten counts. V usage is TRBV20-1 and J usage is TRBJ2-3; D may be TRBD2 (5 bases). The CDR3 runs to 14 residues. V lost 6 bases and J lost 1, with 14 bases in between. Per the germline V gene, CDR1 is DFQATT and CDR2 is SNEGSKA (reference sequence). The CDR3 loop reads CSAKRIGGTDTQYF. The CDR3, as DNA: TGCAGTGCAAAGCGGATCGGGGGCACAGATACGCAGTATTTT.

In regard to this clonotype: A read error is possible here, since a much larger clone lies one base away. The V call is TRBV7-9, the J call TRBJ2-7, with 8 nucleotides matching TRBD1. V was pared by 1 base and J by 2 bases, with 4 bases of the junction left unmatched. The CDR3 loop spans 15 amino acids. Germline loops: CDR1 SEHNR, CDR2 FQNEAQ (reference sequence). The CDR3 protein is CASSLGTGKTYEQYF. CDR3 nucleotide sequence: TGTGCCAGCAGCTTAGGGACAGGGAAAACCTACGAGCAGTACTTC.

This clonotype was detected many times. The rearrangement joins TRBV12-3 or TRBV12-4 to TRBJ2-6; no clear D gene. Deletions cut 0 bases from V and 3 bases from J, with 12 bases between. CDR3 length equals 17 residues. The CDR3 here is CASSLATLGIGANVLTF. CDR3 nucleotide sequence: TGTGCCAGCAGTTTAGCTACATTGGGGATTGGGGCCAACGTCCTGACTTTC.

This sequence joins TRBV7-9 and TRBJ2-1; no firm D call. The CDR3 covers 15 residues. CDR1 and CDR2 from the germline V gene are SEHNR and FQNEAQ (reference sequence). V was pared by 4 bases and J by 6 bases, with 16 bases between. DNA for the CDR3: TGTGCCAGCAGCTCCACCCACCCTGTCCTCAATGAGCAGTTCTTC. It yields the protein CASSSTHPVLNEQFF.

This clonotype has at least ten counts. The CDR3 region is CASSPLGTLRNEQFF. The CDR3 region has the DNA TGTGCCAGCAGCCCCCTGGGGACTCTGCGCAATGAGCAGTTCTTC. The chain uses TRBV12-3 or TRBV12-4 and TRBJ2-1, with D possibly being TRBD2 (6 bases). The V gene lost 6 bases and the J gene lost 6 bases, with 18 bases spanning the gap. The CDR3 runs to 15 residues.

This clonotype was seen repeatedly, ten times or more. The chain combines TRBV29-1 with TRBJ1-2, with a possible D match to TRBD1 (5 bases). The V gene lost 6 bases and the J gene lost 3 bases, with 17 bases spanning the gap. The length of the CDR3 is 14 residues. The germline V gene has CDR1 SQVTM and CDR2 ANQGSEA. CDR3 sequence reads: CSVGRNGVDYGYTF. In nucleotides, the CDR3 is TGCAGCGTGGGACGGAACGGGGTGGACTATGGCTACACCTTC.

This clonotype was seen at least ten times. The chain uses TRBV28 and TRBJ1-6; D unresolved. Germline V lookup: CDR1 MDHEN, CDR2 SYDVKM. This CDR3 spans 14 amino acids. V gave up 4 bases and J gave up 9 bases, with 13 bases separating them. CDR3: CASSSSPVFSPLHF. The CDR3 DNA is TGTGCCAGCAGTTCCTCCCCCGTTTTTTCACCCCTCCACTTT.

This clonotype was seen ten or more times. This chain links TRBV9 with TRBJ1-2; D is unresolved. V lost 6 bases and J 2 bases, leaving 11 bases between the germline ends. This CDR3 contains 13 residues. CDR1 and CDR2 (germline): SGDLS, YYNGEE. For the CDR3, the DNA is TGTGCCAGCACCCCTGGACGAAACTATGGCTACACCTTC. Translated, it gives CASTPGRNYGYTF.

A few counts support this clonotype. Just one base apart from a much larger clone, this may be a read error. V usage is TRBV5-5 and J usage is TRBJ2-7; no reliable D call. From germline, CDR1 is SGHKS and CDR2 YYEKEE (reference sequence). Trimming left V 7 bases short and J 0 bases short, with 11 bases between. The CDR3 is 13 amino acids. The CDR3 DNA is TGTGCCAGCGGCTATCAGCCCTCCTACGAGCAGTACTTC. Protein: CASGYQPSYEQYF.

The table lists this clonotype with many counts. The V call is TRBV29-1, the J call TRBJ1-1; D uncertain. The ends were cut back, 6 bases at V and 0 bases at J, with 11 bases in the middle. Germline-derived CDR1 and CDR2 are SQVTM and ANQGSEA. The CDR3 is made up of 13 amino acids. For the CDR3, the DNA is TGCAGCGTCAACTCCGGGGTGAACACTGAAGCTTTCTTT. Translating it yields CSVNSGVNTEAFF.

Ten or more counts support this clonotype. CDR3 DNA sequence: TGTGCCAGCAGCTTAGGACTCCCCGGGGCATTTGAGCAGTTCTTC. Translating it yields CASSLGLPGAFEQFF. This sequence joins TRBV7-3 and TRBJ2-1; D possibly uses TRBD1 or TRBD2 (5 bases each). CDR1 is SGHTA, CDR2 FQGTGA, per germline. Trimming removed 2 bases from V and 9 bases from J, with 17 bases in between. The CDR3 covers 15 residues.

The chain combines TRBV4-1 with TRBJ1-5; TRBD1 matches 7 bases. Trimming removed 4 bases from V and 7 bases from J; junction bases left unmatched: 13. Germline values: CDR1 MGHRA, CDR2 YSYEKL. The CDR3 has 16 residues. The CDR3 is CASSLDGGGIGQPQHF. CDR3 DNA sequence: TGCGCCAGCAGCCTAGATGGAGGGGGCATCGGGCAGCCCCAGCATTTT.

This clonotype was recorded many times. The CDR3 DNA reads TGCAGTGCTAGGCTAGTTGTTGAGCAGTTCTTC. It specifies CSARLVVEQFF. The rearrangement links TRBV20-1 to TRBJ2-1; D unclear. The V end lost 3 bases, the J end lost 9 bases, and 9 bases lay between the germline ends. The V gene's germline CDR1 is DFQATT and CDR2 SNEGSKA (reference sequence). CDR3 length equals 11 residues.

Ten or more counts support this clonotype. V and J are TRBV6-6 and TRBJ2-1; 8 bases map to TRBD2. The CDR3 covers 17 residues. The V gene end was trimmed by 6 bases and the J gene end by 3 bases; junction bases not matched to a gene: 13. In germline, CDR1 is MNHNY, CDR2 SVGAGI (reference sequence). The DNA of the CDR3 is TGTGCCAGCAGCGAGGACATCTACGGGGGGGACTACAATGAGCAGTTCTTC. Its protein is CASSEDIYGGDYNEQFF.